The count of the clone carrying this T cell receptor beta chain is one. Its antigen is as yet unknown. With a J-beta primer mix and a sample-barcoded 5' primer, a second PCR ran 7 to 11 cycles. TCRdb recomputed calls from the 5' RACE reads with MiXCR, one row per CDR3 protein. The table lists about 680,000 distinct CDR3 sequences, about 52% of them singletons. The CDR3 spans 13 residues. Trimming removed 4 bases from V and 4 bases from J; junction bases left unmatched: 6. Germline-derived CDR1 and CDR2 are DFQATT and SNEGSKA (reference sequence). This specimen comes from a study of blood T cells in healthy people across ages. Study-level information: About one barcoded beta molecule per two T cells came from capture by template switching. Regarding the study as a whole: The recorded TCR beta diversity per million T cells decreased in a roughly linear manner with age.

Each donor gave around 9.6 milliliters of peripheral blood. The chain uses TRBV20-1 and TRBJ2-7; 8 nucleotides match TRBD2. The sequence was obtained from a woman aged 60-75 years in good health. The source material was blood. The CDR3 DNA reads as TGCAGTGCTACTATAGCGGGAAATTACGAGCAGTACTTC. This codes for CSATIAGNYEQYF.